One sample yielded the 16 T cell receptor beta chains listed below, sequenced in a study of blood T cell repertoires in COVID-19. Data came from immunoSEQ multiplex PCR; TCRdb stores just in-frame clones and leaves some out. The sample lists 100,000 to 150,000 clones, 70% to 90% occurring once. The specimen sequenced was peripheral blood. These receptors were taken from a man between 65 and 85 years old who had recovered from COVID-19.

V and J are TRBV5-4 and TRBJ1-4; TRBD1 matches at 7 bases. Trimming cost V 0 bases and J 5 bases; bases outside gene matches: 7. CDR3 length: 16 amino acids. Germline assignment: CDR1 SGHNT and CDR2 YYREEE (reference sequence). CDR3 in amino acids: CASSLAWTGGNEKLFF. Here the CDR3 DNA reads TGTGCCAGCAGCTTGGCTTGGACAGGAGGAAATGAAAAACTGTTTTTT.

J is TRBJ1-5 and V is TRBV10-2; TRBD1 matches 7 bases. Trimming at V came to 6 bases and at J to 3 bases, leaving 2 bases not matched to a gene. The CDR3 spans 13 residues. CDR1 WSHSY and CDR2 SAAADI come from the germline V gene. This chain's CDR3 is CASSGTDNQPQHF. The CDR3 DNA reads TGCGCCAGCAGCGGGACAGACAATCAGCCCCAGCATTTT.

DNA for the CDR3: TGTGCCAGCAGTTACTCGTCAGGGCATAACAATGAGCAGTTCTTC. This translates into CASSYSSGHNNEQFF. The V call is TRBV6-5, the J call TRBJ2-1, with a tentative D call TRBD1 (5 bases). V lost 0 bases and J lost 5, with 11 bases in between. CDR3 size: 15 residues. CDR1 and CDR2 from the germline V gene are MNHEY and SVGAGI.

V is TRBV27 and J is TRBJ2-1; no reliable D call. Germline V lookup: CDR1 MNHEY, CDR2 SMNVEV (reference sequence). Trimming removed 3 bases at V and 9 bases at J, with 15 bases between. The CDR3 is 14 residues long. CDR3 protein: CASSFLGSLSEQFF. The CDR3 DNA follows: TGTGCCAGCAGTTTCCTGGGCTCCCTTAGTGAGCAGTTCTTC.

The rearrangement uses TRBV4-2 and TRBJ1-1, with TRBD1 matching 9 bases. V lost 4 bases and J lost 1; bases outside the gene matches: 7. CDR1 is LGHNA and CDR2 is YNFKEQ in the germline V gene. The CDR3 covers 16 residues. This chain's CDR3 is CASSPRTGDRNTEAFF. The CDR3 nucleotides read TGTGCCAGCAGCCCCCGGACAGGGGATCGGAACACTGAAGCTTTCTTT.

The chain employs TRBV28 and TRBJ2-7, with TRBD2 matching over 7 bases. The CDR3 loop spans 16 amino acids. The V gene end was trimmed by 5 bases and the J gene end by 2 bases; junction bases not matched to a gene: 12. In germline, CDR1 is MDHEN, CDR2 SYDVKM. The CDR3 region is CASSTRGKRDTYEQYF. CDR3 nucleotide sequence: TGTGCCAGCAGTACCCGAGGGAAGCGGGATACCTACGAGCAGTACTTC.

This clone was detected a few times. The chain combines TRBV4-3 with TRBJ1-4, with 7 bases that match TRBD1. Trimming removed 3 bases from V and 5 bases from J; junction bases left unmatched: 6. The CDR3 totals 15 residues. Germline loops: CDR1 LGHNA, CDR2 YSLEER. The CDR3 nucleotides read TGCGCCAGCAGCCACGACCCAGGGGGAAATGAAAAACTGTTTTTT. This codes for CASSHDPGGNEKLFF.

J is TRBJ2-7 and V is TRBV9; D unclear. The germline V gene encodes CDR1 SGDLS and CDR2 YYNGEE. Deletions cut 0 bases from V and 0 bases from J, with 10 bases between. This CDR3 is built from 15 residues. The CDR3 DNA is TGTGCCAGCAGCGTAGGGGCAGGTAGCTCCTACGAGCAGTACTTC. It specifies CASSVGAGSSYEQYF.

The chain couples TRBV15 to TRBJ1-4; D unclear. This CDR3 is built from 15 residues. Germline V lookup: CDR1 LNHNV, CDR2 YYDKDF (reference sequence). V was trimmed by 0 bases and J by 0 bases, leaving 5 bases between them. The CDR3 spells CATSRDRATNEKLFF. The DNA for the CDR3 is TGTGCCACCAGCAGAGATCGTGCAACTAATGAAAAACTGTTTTTT.

CDR3 in DNA: TGCGCCAGCAGCAGAAGCTCCCAAGAGACCCAGTACTTC. Protein: CASSRSSQETQYF. The rearrangement joins TRBV5-1 to TRBJ2-5; D gene unclear. Looked up from germline, CDR1 is SGHRS and CDR2 is YFSETQ. Trimming left V 4 bases short and J 1 base short, with 8 bases between. This CDR3 region has 13 residues.

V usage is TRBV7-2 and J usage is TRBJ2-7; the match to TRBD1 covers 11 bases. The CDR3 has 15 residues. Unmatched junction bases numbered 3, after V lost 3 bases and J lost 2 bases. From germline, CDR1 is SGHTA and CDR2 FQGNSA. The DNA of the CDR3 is TGTGCCAGCAGCTTCCGGGGACAGGGGGCCTACGAGCAGTACTTC. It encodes CASSFRGQGAYEQYF.

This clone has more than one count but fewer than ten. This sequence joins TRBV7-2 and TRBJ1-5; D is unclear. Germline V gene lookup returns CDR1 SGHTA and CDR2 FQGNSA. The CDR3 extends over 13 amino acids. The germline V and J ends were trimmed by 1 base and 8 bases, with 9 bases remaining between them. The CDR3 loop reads CASSLESGKPQHF. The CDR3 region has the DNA TGTGCCAGCAGCTTAGAGTCGGGGAAGCCCCAGCATTTT.

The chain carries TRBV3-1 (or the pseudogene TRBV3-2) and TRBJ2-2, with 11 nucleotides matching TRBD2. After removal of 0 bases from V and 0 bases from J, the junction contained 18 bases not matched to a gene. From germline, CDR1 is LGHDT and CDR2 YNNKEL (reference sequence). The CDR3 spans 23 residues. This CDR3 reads CASSQDLRLAGTDTPANTGELFF. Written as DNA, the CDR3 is TGTGCCAGCAGCCAAGATCTGCGACTAGCGGGAACTGATACCCCCGCGAACACCGGGGAGCTGTTTTTT.

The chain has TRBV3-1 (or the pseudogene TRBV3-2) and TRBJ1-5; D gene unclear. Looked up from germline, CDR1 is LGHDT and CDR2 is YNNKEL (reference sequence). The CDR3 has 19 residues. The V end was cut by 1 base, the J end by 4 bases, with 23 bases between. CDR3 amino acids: CASSQGVRSVPLPNQPQHF. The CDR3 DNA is TGTGCCAGCAGCCAAGGGGTTCGCAGCGTCCCACTCCCGAATCAGCCCCAGCATTTT.

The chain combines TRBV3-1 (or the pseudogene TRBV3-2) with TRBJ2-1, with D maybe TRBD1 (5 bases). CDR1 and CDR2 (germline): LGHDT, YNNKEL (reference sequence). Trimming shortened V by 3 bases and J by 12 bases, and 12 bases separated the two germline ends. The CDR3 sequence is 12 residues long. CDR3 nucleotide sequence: TGTGCCAGCAGCCAGGGGCCCCCAAGGCAGTTCTTC. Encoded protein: CASSQGPPRQFF.

CDR3 coding DNA: TGTGCCACCTCGAACAGCGGGGGGGCAGATACGCAGTATTTT. This encodes CATSNSGGADTQYF. This chain links TRBV2 with TRBJ2-3; TRBD2 matches at 10 bases. Germline trimming cut 10 bases from V and 4 bases from J; bases unmatched to any gene: 8. From germline, CDR1 is SNHLY and CDR2 FYNNEI. The CDR3 is 14 residues long.